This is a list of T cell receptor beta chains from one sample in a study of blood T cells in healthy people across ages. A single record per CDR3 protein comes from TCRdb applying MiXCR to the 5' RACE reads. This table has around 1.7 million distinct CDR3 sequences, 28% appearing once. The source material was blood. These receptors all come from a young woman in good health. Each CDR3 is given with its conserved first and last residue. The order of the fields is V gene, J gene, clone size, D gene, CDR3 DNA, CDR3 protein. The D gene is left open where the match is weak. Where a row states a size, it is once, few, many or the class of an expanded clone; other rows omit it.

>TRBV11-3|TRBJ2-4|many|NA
TGTGCCAGCAGCTTAGATGGTGGGTTTCAGTACTTC
CASSLDGGFQYF
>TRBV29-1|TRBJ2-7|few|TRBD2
TGCAGCGTCCTGGTGACAGGGAGTAGCGGGGGACGGAACGAGCAGTACTTC
CSVLVTGSSGGRNEQYF
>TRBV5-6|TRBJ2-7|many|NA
TGTGCCAGCAGCTTTCAACAAACCTACGAGCAGTACTTC
CASSFQQTYEQYF
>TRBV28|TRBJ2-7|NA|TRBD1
TGTGCCAGCAGTGGAAGGGGGCGAGGGTCCTACGAGCAGTACTTC
CASSGRGRGSYEQYF
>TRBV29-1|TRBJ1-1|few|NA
TGCAGCTCTAAGCCGGGATTCATGAACACTGAAGCTTTCTTT
CSSKPGFMNTEAFF
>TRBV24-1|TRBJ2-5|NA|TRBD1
TGTGCCACCAGTGATTCGCGGACAGGACAAGAGACCCAGTACTTC
CATSDSRTGQETQYF
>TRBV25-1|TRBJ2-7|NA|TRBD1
TGTGCCAGCAGTGAACCCGGGACAGGGGTTTACGAGCAGTACTTC
CASSEPGTGVYEQYF
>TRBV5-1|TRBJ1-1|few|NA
TGCGCCAGCAGCTTAATGGACAAGAACACTGAAGCTTTCTTT
CASSLMDKNTEAFF
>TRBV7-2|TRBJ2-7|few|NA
TGTGCCTGCAGCCCCTCCGCGGGTGGGGGAACGATCTACGAGCAGTACTTC
CACSPSAGGGTIYEQYF
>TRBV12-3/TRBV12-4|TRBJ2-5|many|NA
TGTGCCAGCAGTTTTTTCGGCGGGGAGACCCAGTACTTC
CASSFFGGETQYF
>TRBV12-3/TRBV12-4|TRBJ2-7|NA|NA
TGTGCCAGCAGTTTCGACAGTAGCGAGCAGTACTTC
CASSFDSSEQYF
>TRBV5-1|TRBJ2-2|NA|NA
TGCGCCAGCACCGGGGGCATCGGGAACACCGGGGAGCTGTTTTTT
CASTGGIGNTGELFF
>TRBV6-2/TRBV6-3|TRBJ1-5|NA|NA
TGTGCCAGCAGAGAACCAGGGAAGGCAAGTCAGCCCCAGCATTTT
CASREPGKASQPQHF
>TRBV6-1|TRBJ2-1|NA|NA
TGTGCCAGCAGTGAGAGCTGGACTTCTTACAATGAGCAGTTCTTC
CASSESWTSYNEQFF
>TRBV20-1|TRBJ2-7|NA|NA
TGCAGTGCCCACAGTCCGACTACGGGAACTTACGAGCAGTACTTC
CSAHSPTTGTYEQYF
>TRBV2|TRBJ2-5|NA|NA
TGTGCCAGCAGTCAATTTCGAGAGACCCAGTACTTC
CASSQFRETQYF
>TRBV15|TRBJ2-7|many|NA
TGTGCCACCAGCAGAGATCTTTTTATCTACGAGCAGTACTTC
CATSRDLFIYEQYF
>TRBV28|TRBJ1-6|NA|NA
TGTGCCAGCAATCTATACCGGGACGGTTCACCCCTCCACTTT
CASNLYRDGSPLHF
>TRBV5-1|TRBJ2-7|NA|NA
TGCGCCAGCAGCTTTCTTGGGGGGAGCTCCTACGAGCAGTACTTC
CASSFLGGSSYEQYF
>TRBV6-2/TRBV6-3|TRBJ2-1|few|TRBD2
TGTGCCAGCAGTTCTGAGCGGGAGGACTCCTACAATGAGCAGTTCTTC
CASSSEREDSYNEQFF
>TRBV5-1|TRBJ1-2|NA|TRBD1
TGCGCCAGCAGCGACCCGGGACAGTATGGCTACACCTTC
CASSDPGQYGYTF
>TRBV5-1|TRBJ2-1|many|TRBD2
TGCGCCAGCAGCCCGACTAGCGGGAGGAGTGGGCACAATGAGCAGTTCTTC
CASSPTSGRSGHNEQFF
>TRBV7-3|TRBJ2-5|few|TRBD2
TGTGCCAGCAGTCAAACCCCAGCGGGGTCGGAGACCCAGTACTTC
CASSQTPAGSETQYF
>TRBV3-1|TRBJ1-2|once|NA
TGTGCCAGCAGCCAAGATGGGGGGACCTATGGCTACACCTTC
CASSQDGGTYGYTF
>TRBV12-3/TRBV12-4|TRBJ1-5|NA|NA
TGTGCCAGCAGGCGGGGGGGCGGTCAGCCCCAGCATTTT
CASRRGGGQPQHF
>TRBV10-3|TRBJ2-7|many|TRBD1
TGTGCCATCAGTGAGGGGACAGGGAGCTCCTACGAGCAGTACTTC
CAISEGTGSSYEQYF
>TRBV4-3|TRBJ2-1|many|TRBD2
TGCGCCAGCAGCCGAGGTTCCGGGACTAATTTCAATGAGCAGTTCTTC
CASSRGSGTNFNEQFF
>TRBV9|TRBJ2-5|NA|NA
TGTGCCAGCAGCTTGATACCAGGAACTCAAGAGACCCAGTACTTC
CASSLIPGTQETQYF
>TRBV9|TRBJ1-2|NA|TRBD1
TGTGCCAGCACCTATGGGGGACAGGGAGGAGGTGGCTACACCTTC
CASTYGGQGGGGYTF
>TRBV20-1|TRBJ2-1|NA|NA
TGCAGTGCTAGAGGACAGGCCCACTCCTACAATGAGCAGTTCTTC
CSARGQAHSYNEQFF
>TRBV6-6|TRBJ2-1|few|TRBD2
TGTGCCAGCAGTTATGATGGACTAGCGGCATACAATGAGCAGTTCTTC
CASSYDGLAAYNEQFF
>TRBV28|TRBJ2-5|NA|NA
TGTGCCAGCAGTTTGGTCTCTAGCAGGACGGGAGAAGGTGAGACCCAGTACTTC
CASSLVSSRTGEGETQYF
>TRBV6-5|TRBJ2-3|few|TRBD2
TGTGCCAGCAGTTACTCAGGCGGGAGGGAGGCAGATACGCAGTATTTT
CASSYSGGREADTQYF
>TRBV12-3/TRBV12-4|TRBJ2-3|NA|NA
TGTGCCAGCAGATTCAGAGCCGATACGCAGTATTTT
CASRFRADTQYF
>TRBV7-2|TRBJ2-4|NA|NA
TGTGCCAGCAGCCCAGCGCTGCAGTCCACACAGTACTTC
CASSPALQSTQYF
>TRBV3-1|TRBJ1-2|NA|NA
TGTGCCAGCAGCCTTCGGGCCGGACCTGGCTACACCTTC
CASSLRAGPGYTF
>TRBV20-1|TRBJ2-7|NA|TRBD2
TGCAGTGCATACCCCGTTAGCGGGGGATCCTACGAGCAGTACTTC
CSAYPVSGGSYEQYF
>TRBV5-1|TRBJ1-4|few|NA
TGCGCCAGCAGCTTCCGAGGGGCGACGGGTGTAAAACTGTTTTTT
CASSFRGATGVKLFF
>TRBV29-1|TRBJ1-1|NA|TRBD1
TGCAGCGTCTCTCCGGACAGGGCGAACACTGAAGCTTTCTTT
CSVSPDRANTEAFF
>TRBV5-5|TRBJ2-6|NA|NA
TGTGCCAGCAGCGCCCTATCCACTGGGGCCAACGTCCTGACTTTC
CASSALSTGANVLTF
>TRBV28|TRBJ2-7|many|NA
TGTGCCAGCACCGACAGGCCTAACGAGCAGTACTTC
CASTDRPNEQYF
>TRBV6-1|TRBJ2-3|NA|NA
TGTGCCAACAGTGAAGATAGGGTGGAAGCAGATACGCAGTATTTT
CANSEDRVEADTQYF
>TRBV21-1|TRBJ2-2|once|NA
TGTGCCAGCACCCGTCAGGGAGCGGGAGGGATGAACACCGGGGAGCTGTTTTTT
CASTRQGAGGMNTGELFF
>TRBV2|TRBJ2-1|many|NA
TGTGCCAGCAGTGCGGAGCGCCAAGGGAATGAGCAGTTCTTC
CASSAERQGNEQFF
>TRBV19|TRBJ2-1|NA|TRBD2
TGTGCCAGTAGTACCACCGGGACTAGCAGCTACAATGAGCAGTTCTTC
CASSTTGTSSYNEQFF
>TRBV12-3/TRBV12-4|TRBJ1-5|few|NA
TGTGCCAGCAGGTCAGCCCGGGCCGTTGGCAATCAGCCCCAGCATTTT
CASRSARAVGNQPQHF
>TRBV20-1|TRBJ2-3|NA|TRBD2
TGCAGTGCTGGTAGCGGGAGTATTTCAGATACGCAGTATTTT
CSAGSGSISDTQYF
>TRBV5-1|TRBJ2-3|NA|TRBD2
TGCGCCAGCGGGGAGCGGGAGACAGATACGCAGTATTTT
CASGERETDTQYF
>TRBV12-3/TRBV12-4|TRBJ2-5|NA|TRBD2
TGTGCCAGCAGTCTGATTATTAGCGGGGGGAGGGAGACCCAGTACTTC
CASSLIISGGRETQYF
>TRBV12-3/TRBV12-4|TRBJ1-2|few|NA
TGTGCCAGCAGTTGGGGGGATATCTATGGCTACACCTTC
CASSWGDIYGYTF
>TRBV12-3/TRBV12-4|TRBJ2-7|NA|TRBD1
TGTGCCAGCAGCCTAGGAGAGGGACAGAGGCCGTTCGGGCAGTACTTC
CASSLGEGQRPFGQYF
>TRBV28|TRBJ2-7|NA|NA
TGTGCCACTATAGGTGGCCCCACCTACGAGCAGTACTTC
CATIGGPTYEQYF